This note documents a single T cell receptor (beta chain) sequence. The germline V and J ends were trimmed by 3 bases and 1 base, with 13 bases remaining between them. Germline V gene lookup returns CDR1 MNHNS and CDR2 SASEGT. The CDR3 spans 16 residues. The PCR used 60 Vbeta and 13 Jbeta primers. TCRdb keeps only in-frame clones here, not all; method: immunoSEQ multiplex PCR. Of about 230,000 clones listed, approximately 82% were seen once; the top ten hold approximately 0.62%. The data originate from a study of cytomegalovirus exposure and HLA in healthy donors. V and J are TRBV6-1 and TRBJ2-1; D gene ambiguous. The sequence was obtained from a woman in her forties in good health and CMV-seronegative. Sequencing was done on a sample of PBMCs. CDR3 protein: CASSDAGLRSYNEQFF. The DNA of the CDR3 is TGTGCCAGCAGTGACGCAGGCCTGAGATCCTACAATGAGCAGTTCTTC.